This T cell receptor (beta chain) was documented in a study of identical twins. The CDR3 is 21 amino acids. In germline, CDR1 is DFQATT, CDR2 SNEGSKA (reference sequence). V trimming: 0 bases; J trimming: 3 bases; junction bases outside the gene matches: 22. General study points: Monozygotic twins shared more out-of-frame TCR alpha than recombination models predicted.

Regarding this clonotype: What it binds is unknown.

TCRdb reprocessed the 5' RACE reads with MiXCR, giving one entry per CDR3 protein. Here the sample spans 410,000 or so distinct CDR3 sequences, less than 20% being singletons. The sequencing sample was made of naive T cells sorted from blood. This receptor was identified in a man between 50 and 59 years old in good health. This chain joins TRBV20-1 and TRBJ2-7, with 11 bases that match TRBD2. The CDR3 DNA is TGCAGTGCTAGAGATAAGGTTAGCGGGACTAGCGGTCCCATACCTAGCTACGAGCAGTACTTC. Translated, it gives CSARDKVSGTSGPIPSYEQYF.